The 27 T cell receptor beta chains listed next were all sequenced from one sample in a study of cytomegalovirus exposure and HLA in healthy donors. This PCR relied on a set of 60 Vbeta primers and 13 Jbeta primers. Sequencing was performed with immunoSEQ multiplex PCR; in TCRdb, only in-frame clones are kept and a portion is missing. The repertoire includes roughly 43,000 clones, about 80% of them detected once, and roughly 1.5% sits in the top ten. Sequencing used PBMCs. These receptors were collected from a man under 40 in good health and CMV-seronegative.

The V call is TRBV27, the J call TRBJ1-1; possibly TRBD1 for D (5 bases). Germline CDR1 and CDR2: MNHEY and SMNVEV (reference sequence). V was cut by 8 bases and J by 3 bases, with 19 bases left in between. This CDR3 comprises 15 residues. CDR3 nucleotide sequence: TGTGCCAGCTCTTTACCGGGGGTAGGGCACACTGAAGCTTTCTTT. It encodes CASSLPGVGHTEAFF.

This chain uses TRBV27 with TRBJ2-1, with TRBD1 matching 10 bases. The V and J ends lost 3 bases and 6 bases, in that order; junction bases with no gene match: 5. CDR1 and CDR2 (germline): MNHEY, SMNVEV (reference sequence). The CDR3 length is 15 residues. CDR3 nucleotides: TGTGCCAGCAGTTTGTTCGGGACAGGGGCCAATGAGCAGTTCTTC. It codes for CASSLFGTGANEQFF.

CDR3: CASSLGDTLTNTEAFF. CDR3 nucleotide sequence: TGTGCCAGCAGCTTAGGGGACACTTTAACGAACACTGAAGCTTTCTTT. The rearrangement uses TRBV7-9 and TRBJ1-1; a possible D gene is TRBD1 (6 bases). The CDR3 is 16 amino acids. Germline assignment: CDR1 SEHNR and CDR2 FQNEAQ (reference sequence). Trimming removed 1 base at V and 1 base at J, with 13 bases between.

The V call is TRBV18, the J call TRBJ2-7, with a tentative D call TRBD1 (6 bases). Trimming cost V 0 bases and J 0 bases, with 9 bases left between them. This CDR3 region has 15 residues. Per germline, CDR1 KGHSH and CDR2 LQKENI. For the CDR3, the DNA is TGTGCCAGCTCACCACCTCAGGGGAGCTCCTACGAGCAGTACTTC. As protein: CASSPPQGSSYEQYF.

This chain joins TRBV18 and TRBJ1-1, with TRBD1 as a possible D gene (5 bases). Trimming shortened V by 2 bases and J by 4 bases, and 17 bases separated the two germline ends. The CDR3 is 16 residues long. CDR1 and CDR2 (germline): KGHSH, LQKENI. Here the CDR3 DNA reads TGTGCCAGCTCACCATCCGCGGGGGTTGGCGGCACTGAAGCTTTCTTT. Amino acid sequence: CASSPSAGVGGTEAFF. Looking up the rest from reference TRBV18 and TRBJ1-1 gives the full variable domain: NAGVMQNPRHLVRRRGQEARLRCSPMKGHSHVYWYRQLPEEGLKFMVYLQKENIIDESGMPKERFSAEFPKEGPSILRIQQVVRGDSAAYFCASSPSAGVGGTEAFFGQGTRLTVV.

The chain joins TRBV18 to TRBJ2-7; 7 bases are shared with TRBD1. The CDR3 runs 13 residues. V gave up 2 bases and J gave up 3 bases; unmatched junction bases: 1. The germline CDR1 and CDR2 sequences are KGHSH and LQKENI. As DNA, the CDR3 is TGTGCCAGCTCACCAAGGGACAGCTACGAGCAGTACTTC. This gives the protein CASSPRDSYEQYF.

Concerning this clone itself: The junction differs from germline at one of its ends, possibly a read error. The chain couples TRBV7-9 to TRBJ1-2, with D tentatively TRBD1 (6 bases). Looked up from germline, CDR1 is SEHNR and CDR2 is FQNEAQ (reference sequence). The length of the CDR3 is 14 residues. The CDR3 reads CSSSLGSGAYGYTF. CDR3 DNA: TGTTCCAGCAGCTTAGGTTCAGGGGCTTATGGCTACACCTTC.

The chain is built from TRBV27 and TRBJ1-2; TRBD1 is a possible D gene (5 bases). CDR3 length equals 16 residues. The V end lost 0 bases, the J end lost 5 bases, and 16 bases lay between the germline ends. Looked up from germline, CDR1 is MNHEY and CDR2 is SMNVEV (reference sequence). The CDR3 nucleotides are TGTGCCAGCAGTTTATCGGGGGTGGGGACTGGTTATGGCTACACCTTC. Its translation is CASSLSGVGTGYGYTF.

The rearrangement links TRBV5-5 to TRBJ1-1; 10 bases match TRBD1. The trim removed 0 bases at V and 1 base at J, leaving 3 bases unmatched. Germline-derived CDR1 and CDR2 are SGHKS and YYEKEE (reference sequence). The CDR3 contains 16 residues. CDR3 DNA: TGTGCCAGCAGCTTGGCGAGGGACAGGGGGAACACTGAAGCTTTCTTT. Residues: CASSLARDRGNTEAFF. The variable domain in full, completed from reference TRBV5-5 and TRBJ1-1, reads DAGVTQSPTHLIKTRGQQVTLRCSPISGHKSVSWYQQVLGQGPQFIFQYYEKEERGRGNFPDRFSARQFPNYSSELNVNALLLGDSALYLCASSLARDRGNTEAFFGQGTRLTVV.

CDR3 protein: CASSQGVPEQGYTIYF. The CDR3 coding sequence is TGCGCCAGCAGCCAAGGCGTGCCAGAACAGGGATACACCATATATTTT. The chain uses TRBV4-1 and TRBJ1-3; tentative D call: TRBD1 (6 bases). The CDR3 totals 16 residues. Trimming removed 1 base at V and 8 bases at J, with 18 bases between. From germline, CDR1 is MGHRA and CDR2 YSYEKL.

This clone was seen just once. The chain uses TRBV30 and TRBJ2-1; a weak D match, TRBD1 (6 bases). CDR3 size: 15 residues. Germline assignment: CDR1 GTSNPN and CDR2 SVGIG (reference sequence). The V end lost 0 bases, the J end lost 8 bases, and 17 bases lay between the germline ends. The CDR3 bases are TGTGCCTGGAGTGTAGGGGCAGGGGACGGATATGAGCAGTTCTTC. This translates into CAWSVGAGDGYEQFF.

The chain has TRBV12-2 and TRBJ2-1; the table's D call, TRBD2, was not checked against the DNA. TRBV12-2 is a documented pseudogene. This CDR3 region has 16 residues. CDR3 sequence reads: CASRLEVGSQHNEQFF. CDR3 sequence (DNA): TGTGCAAGTCGCTTAGAGGTCGGTAGCCAACACAATGAGCAGTTCTTC.

The chain combines TRBV19 with TRBJ1-2, with 9 bases fitting TRBD1. The germline V gene encodes CDR1 LNHDA and CDR2 SQIVND (reference sequence). This CDR3 spans 14 amino acids. J lost 7 bases, V lost 8 bases, and 11 bases had no gene match. The CDR3 is CASAPRDRVGGYTF. The CDR3 DNA reads TGTGCCAGTGCACCCCGGGACAGGGTTGGTGGCTACACCTTC.

This clone appeared once. DNA of the CDR3: TGTGCCAGCTCACCAAATAGACAGGGGAACACCGGGGAGCTGTTTTTT. It is translated as CASSPNRQGNTGELFF. The chain carries TRBV18 and TRBJ2-2; TRBD1 matches 7 bases. The junction had 4 bases not matched to a gene; V was cut back by 2 bases and J by 1 base. The germline gives CDR1 KGHSH, CDR2 LQKENI. The length of the CDR3 is 16 residues. Full variable domain (missing parts from reference TRBV18 and TRBJ2-2): NAGVMQNPRHLVRRRGQEARLRCSPMKGHSHVYWYRQLPEEGLKFMVYLQKENIIDESGMPKERFSAEFPKEGPSILRIQQVVRGDSAAYFCASSPNRQGNTGELFFGEGSRLTVL.

This clone appeared once. J is TRBJ2-1 and V is TRBV5-1; TRBD2 matches 7 bases. The germline V gene encodes CDR1 SGHRS and CDR2 YFSETQ. The CDR3 is made up of 15 amino acids. The trim removed 1 base at V and 6 bases at J, leaving 7 bases unmatched. The CDR3 loop is CASSLRLADGNEQFF. CDR3 bases: TGCGCCAGCAGCTTGAGGCTAGCGGACGGCAATGAGCAGTTCTTC.

This chain uses TRBV12-2 with TRBJ1-4. TRBV12-2 is a pseudogene. This CDR3 contains 14 residues. The CDR3 protein is CASRLGDGGGKLFF. CDR3 DNA sequence: TGTGCAAGTCGCTTAGGTGACGGGGGTGGAAAACTGTTTTTT.

This clone occurred once. The rearrangement links TRBV7-2 to TRBJ2-2; D unresolved. Trimming took 5 bases from V and 1 from J, leaving 5 bases between them. The CDR3 extends over 13 amino acids. The germline V gene encodes CDR1 SGHTA and CDR2 FQGNSA. CDR3 DNA: TGTGCCAGCAGCCCCGTGAACACCGGGGAGCTGTTTTTT. It codes for CASSPVNTGELFF.

The chain has TRBV7-9 and TRBJ2-7; 7 bases fit TRBD2. Germline loops: CDR1 SEHNR, CDR2 FQNEAQ (reference sequence). This CDR3 is built from 12 residues. Trimming took 4 bases from V and 3 from J; bases not matched to a gene: 0. The CDR3 region has the DNA TGTGCCAGCAGCTGGACTAGCTACGAGCAGTACTTC. Encoded protein: CASSWTSYEQYF.

This clone was found once. The chain uses TRBV28 and TRBJ1-1, with 7 bases lining up with TRBD1. This CDR3 is 11 amino acids long. With V trimmed by 6 bases and J by 13 bases, 8 bases remained unmatched. In germline, CDR1 is MDHEN, CDR2 SYDVKM. The CDR3 nucleotides read TGTGCCAGCAGAACCGGGACAGTGGGTTTCTTT. Translation: CASRTGTVGFF.

This clone appeared a few times. The gene calls are TRBV9 and TRBJ1-5; possible D gene TRBD1, 6 bases. The germline V gene has CDR1 SGDLS and CDR2 YYNGEE. CDR3 length: 15 residues. Between the trimmed V and J ends, which lost 4 bases and 6 bases, there was a span of 17 bases. Here the CDR3 reads CASSHNGGPGQPQHF. The CDR3 DNA is TGTGCCAGCAGCCATAACGGGGGGCCCGGTCAGCCCCAGCATTTT. The complete variable domain, with remaining parts taken from reference TRBV9 and TRBJ1-5, reads DSGVTQTPKHLITATGQRVTLRCSPRSGDLSVYWYQQSLDQGLQFLIQYYNGEERAKGNILERFSAQQFPDLHSELNLSSLELGDSALYFCASSHNGGPGQPQHFGDGTRLSIL.

About this clone: Germline is not matched at one junction end, which may reflect a read error. The J gene is TRBJ2-7, the V gene TRBV5-1, with 8 bases lining up with TRBD2. Germline CDR1 and CDR2: SGHRS and YFSETQ. CDR3 length equals 10 residues. The CDR3 loop reads CASMGTRLNF. DNA of the CDR3: TGCGCCAGCATGGGGACTAGGCTTAACTTC.

The chain couples TRBV4-1 to TRBJ1-2, with TRBD1 matching over 7 bases. The CDR3 has 15 residues. The trim removed 2 bases at V and 4 bases at J, leaving 7 bases unmatched. The V gene's germline CDR1 is MGHRA and CDR2 YSYEKL. The CDR3 here is CASSQTGTASYGYTF. In nucleotides, the CDR3 is TGCGCCAGCAGCCAAACCGGGACAGCCAGCTATGGCTACACCTTC.

J is TRBJ2-7 and V is TRBV27, with 8 bases aligning to TRBD1. Germline V lookup: CDR1 MNHEY, CDR2 SMNVEV (reference sequence). The J segment lost 5 bases and the V segment lost 3 bases, leaving 12 bases of the junction unmatched. The CDR3 has 16 residues. The CDR3 region has the DNA TGTGCCAGCAGTTTCCTTTTGGACAGGGACGGGAACGAGCAGTACTTC. Protein product: CASSFLLDRDGNEQYF.

J is TRBJ2-5 and V is TRBV18; possible D gene TRBD2, 5 bases. The germline V gene has CDR1 KGHSH and CDR2 LQKENI. The CDR3 covers 14 residues. V was clipped by 0 bases and J by 7 bases, with 12 bases between them. CDR3 loop: CASSPPTRLVTQYF. The CDR3 nucleotides read TGTGCCAGCTCACCACCTACTAGATTGGTGACCCAGTACTTC.

This clone occurred once. The V and J genes are TRBV19 and TRBJ2-7, with 12 bases matching TRBD2. Germline-derived CDR1 and CDR2 are LNHDA and SQIVND (reference sequence). This CDR3 comprises 15 residues. The CDR3 nucleotides are TGTGCTGGGTGGACTAGCGGGATCCTTTCCTACGAGCAGTACTTC. Encoded protein: CAGWTSGILSYEQYF.

The rearrangement joins TRBV9 to TRBJ2-5; 9 positions agree with TRBD2. With V trimmed by 0 bases and J by 2 bases, 5 bases remained unmatched. CDR3 length: 16 residues. Germline V CDR1 and CDR2: SGDLS, YYNGEE. The CDR3 bases are TGTGCCAGCAGCGTAGGTAGCGGGAGCGCACAAGAGACCCAGTACTTC. Translated: CASSVGSGSAQETQYF.

This sequence joins TRBV6-4 and TRBJ2-1, with 8 bases aligning to TRBD2. Germline V gene lookup returns CDR1 MRHNA and CDR2 SNTAGT. The CDR3 runs to 14 residues. V gave up 6 bases and J gave up 7 bases; unmatched junction bases: 8. CDR3 amino acids: CASSEGLETNEQFF. The CDR3 coding sequence is TGTGCCAGCAGCGAGGGACTAGAGACGAATGAGCAGTTCTTC.